What follows are 7 T cell receptor beta chains derived from one specimen sequenced in a study of graft-versus-host responses after intestinal transplantation. Which antigens these TCRs recognize remains unknown. Assay used: immunoSEQ multiplex PCR; TCRdb lists only in-frame clones, some missing. The table records 62,000 or so clones, approximately 90% of them present only once. This material consisted of unstimulated CD8+ T cells sorted from spleen or lymph node cells, taken before transplant. These receptors were obtained from a human donor who was the organ donor for an intestinal transplant.

This clone has a handful of counts. CDR3 residues: CASSLWRYEQYF. The CDR3 DNA reads as TGTGCCAGCAGCTTGTGGCGGTACGAGCAGTACTTC. This chain uses TRBV5-4 with TRBJ2-7, with D unresolved. The ends were cut back, 1 base at V and 4 bases at J, with 6 bases in the middle. CDR3 length: 12 residues. Germline V gives CDR1 SGHNT, CDR2 YYREEE (reference sequence).

The rearrangement links TRBV9 to TRBJ2-2; D possibly corresponds to TRBD1 (5 bases). Per the germline V gene, CDR1 is SGDLS and CDR2 is YYNGEE. CDR3 length: 16 amino acids. Trimming left V 2 bases short and J 0 bases short, with 11 bases between. CDR3 protein: CASSVQGTPNTGELFF. CDR3 DNA sequence: TGTGCCAGCAGCGTCCAGGGTACCCCGAACACCGGGGAGCTGTTTTTT.

This chain connects TRBV19 to TRBJ2-7; 11 nucleotides match TRBD1. V trimming: 5 bases; J trimming: 6 bases; junction bases outside the gene matches: 3. Germline V lookup: CDR1 LNHDA, CDR2 SQIVND (reference sequence). This CDR3 region has 13 residues. The CDR3 nucleotides are TGTGCCAGTAGTGGACAGGGGGCGATCGAGCAGTACTTC. Protein product: CASSGQGAIEQYF.

This chain joins TRBV6-5 and TRBJ1-1; tentative D call: TRBD1 (5 bases). CDR1 MNHEY and CDR2 SVGAGI come from the germline V gene. V lost 1 base and J 6 bases, leaving 12 bases between the germline ends. CDR3 size: 14 residues. In DNA form, the CDR3 reads TGTGCCAGCAGTTACTGGTTAGGGGCCTCTGAAGCTTTCTTT. It is translated as CASSYWLGASEAFF.

This chain links TRBV14 with TRBJ2-3, with D perhaps TRBD1 (5 bases). V lost 0 bases and J 2 bases, leaving 15 bases between the germline ends. This CDR3 contains 17 residues. CDR1 is SGHDN, CDR2 FVKESK, per germline. The CDR3 DNA is TGTGCCAGCAGCCAAGAAATATGGGGCCTATACACAGATACGCAGTATTTT. Amino acid sequence: CASSQEIWGLYTDTQYF.

This clone was found a few times. V gene TRBV7-6 combines with J gene TRBJ2-5; 14 bases are a match to TRBD2. Unmatched junction bases numbered 10, after V lost 5 bases and J lost 5 bases. Germline V gene sequence: CDR1 SGHVS, CDR2 FNYEAQ. This CDR3 has 17 residues. The CDR3 is CASSPQPRLAGGETQYF. CDR3 nucleotide sequence: TGTGCCAGCAGCCCACAACCTAGACTAGCGGGGGGGGAGACCCAGTACTTC. Full variable domain (missing parts from reference TRBV7-6 and TRBJ2-5): GAGVSQSPRYKVTKRGQDVALRCDPISGHVSLYWYRQALGQGPEFLTYFNYEAQQDKSGLPNDRFSAERPEGSISTLTIQRTEQRDSAMYRCASSPQPRLAGGETQYFGPGTRLLVL.

The rearrangement uses TRBV7-9 and TRBJ2-1, with D unresolved. Germline CDR1 is SEHNR and CDR2 is FQNEAQ (reference sequence). The CDR3 extends over 16 amino acids. Trimming took off 6 bases at V and 0 bases at J, with 15 bases between the two ends. The CDR3 sequence: CASSPEMAHSYNEQFF. For the CDR3, the DNA is TGTGCCAGCAGTCCTGAAATGGCCCACTCCTACAATGAGCAGTTCTTC. The variable domain in full, with the rest retrieved from reference TRBV7-9 and TRBJ2-1, is DTGVSQNPRHKITKRGQNVTFRCDPISEHNRLYWYRQTLGQGPEFLTYFQNEAQLEKSRLLSDRFSAERPKGSFSTLEIQRTEQGDSAMYLCASSPEMAHSYNEQFFGPGTRLTVL.